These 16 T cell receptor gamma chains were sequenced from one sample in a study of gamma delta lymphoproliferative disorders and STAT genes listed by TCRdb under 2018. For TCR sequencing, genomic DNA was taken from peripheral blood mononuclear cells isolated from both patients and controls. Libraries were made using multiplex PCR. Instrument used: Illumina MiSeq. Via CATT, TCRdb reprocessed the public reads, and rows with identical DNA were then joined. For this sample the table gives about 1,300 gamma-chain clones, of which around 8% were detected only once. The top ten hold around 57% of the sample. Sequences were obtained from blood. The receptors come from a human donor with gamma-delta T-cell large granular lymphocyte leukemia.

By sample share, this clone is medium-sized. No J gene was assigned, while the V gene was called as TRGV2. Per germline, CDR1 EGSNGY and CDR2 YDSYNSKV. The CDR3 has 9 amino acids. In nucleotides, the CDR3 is TGTGCCACCTGGGAAGCCCTACTCTTT. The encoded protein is CATWEALLF.

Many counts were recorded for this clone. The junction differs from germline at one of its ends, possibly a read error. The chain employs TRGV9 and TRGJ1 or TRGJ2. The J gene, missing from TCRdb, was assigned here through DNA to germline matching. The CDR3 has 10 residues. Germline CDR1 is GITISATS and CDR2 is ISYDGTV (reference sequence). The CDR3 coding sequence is TGCAGTGTCGTTCATTATAAGAAACTCTTT. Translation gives CSVVHYKKLF.

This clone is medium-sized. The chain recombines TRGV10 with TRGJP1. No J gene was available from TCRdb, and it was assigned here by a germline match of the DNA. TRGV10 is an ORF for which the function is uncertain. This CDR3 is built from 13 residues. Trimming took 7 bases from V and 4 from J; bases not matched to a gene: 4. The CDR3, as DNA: TGTGCTGCGTGGTACTACACTGGTTGGTTCAAGATATTT. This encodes CAAWYYTGWFKIF.

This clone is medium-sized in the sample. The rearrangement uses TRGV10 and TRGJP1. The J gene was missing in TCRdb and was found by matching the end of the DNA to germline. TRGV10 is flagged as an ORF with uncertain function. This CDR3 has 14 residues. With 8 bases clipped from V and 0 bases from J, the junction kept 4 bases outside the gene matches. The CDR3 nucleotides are TGTGCTGCGTGGAATAATACCACTGGTTGGTTCAAGATATTT. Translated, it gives CAAWNNTTGWFKIF.

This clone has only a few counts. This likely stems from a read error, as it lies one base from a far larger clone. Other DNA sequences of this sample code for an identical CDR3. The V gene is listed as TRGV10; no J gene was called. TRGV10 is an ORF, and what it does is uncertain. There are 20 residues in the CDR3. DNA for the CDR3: TGTGCTGCGTGGGATTACGGGGGGAGTGGGGGTAGGGTCGCTGGTTGGTTTAAGATATTT. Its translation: CAAWDYGGSGGRVAGWFKIF.

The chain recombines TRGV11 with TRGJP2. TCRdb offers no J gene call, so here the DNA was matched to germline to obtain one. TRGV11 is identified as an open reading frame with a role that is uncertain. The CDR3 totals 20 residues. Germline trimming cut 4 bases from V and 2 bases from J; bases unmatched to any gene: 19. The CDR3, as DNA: TGTGCCTGCTGGATTAGCACGACTGAGTTGAAAAGAAGTAGTGATTGGATCAAGACGTTT. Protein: CACWISTTELKRSSDWIKTF.

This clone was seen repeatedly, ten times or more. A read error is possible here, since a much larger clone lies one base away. The CDR3 sequence: CAAWDYNRSHGKKLF. The CDR3 DNA follows: TGTGCTGCGTGGGATTATAATAGATCCCATGGTAAGAAACTCTTT. J is TRGJ1 or TRGJ2 and V is TRGV10. In the absence of a J gene in TCRdb, the DNA was matched to germline to assign it here. TRGV10 is marked as an open reading frame, function uncertain. Germline trimming cut 8 bases from V and 9 bases from J; bases unmatched to any gene: 20. This CDR3 contains 15 residues.

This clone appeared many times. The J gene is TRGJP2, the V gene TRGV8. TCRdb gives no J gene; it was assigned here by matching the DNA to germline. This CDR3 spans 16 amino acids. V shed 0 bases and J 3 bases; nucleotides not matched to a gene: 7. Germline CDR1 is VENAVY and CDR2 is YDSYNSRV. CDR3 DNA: TGTGCCACCTGGGATAGGTTTGTTGGTAGTGATTGGATCAAGACGTTT. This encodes CATWDRFVGSDWIKTF.

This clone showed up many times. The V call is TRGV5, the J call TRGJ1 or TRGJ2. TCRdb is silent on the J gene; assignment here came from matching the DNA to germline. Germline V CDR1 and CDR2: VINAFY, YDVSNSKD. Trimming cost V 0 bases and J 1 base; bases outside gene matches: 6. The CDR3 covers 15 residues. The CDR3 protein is CATWDRRDNYYKKLF. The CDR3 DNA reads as TGTGCCACCTGGGACAGGAGGGATAATTATTATAAGAAACTCTTT.

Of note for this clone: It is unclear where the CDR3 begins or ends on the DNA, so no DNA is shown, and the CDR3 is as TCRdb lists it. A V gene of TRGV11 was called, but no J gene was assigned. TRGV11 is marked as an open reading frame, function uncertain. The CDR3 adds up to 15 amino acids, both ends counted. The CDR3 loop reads CTTVPAGANYYKKLF.

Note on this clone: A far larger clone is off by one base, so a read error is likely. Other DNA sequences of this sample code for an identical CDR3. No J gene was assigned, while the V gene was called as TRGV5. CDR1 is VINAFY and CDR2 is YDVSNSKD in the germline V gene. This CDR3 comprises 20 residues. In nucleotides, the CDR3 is TGTGCCACCTGGGACAGGCTCATCCCACGTACAATATCGAATTATTATAAGAAACTGTTT. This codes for CATWDRLIPRTISNYYKKLF.

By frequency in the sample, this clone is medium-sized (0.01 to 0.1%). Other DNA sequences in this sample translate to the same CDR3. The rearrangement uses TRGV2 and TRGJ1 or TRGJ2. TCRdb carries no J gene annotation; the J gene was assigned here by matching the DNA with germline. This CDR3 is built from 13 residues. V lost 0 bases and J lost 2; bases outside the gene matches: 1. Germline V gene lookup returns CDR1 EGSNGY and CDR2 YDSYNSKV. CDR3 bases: TGTGCCACCTGGGACGGGCATTATTATAAGAAACTCTTT. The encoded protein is CATWDGHYYKKLF.

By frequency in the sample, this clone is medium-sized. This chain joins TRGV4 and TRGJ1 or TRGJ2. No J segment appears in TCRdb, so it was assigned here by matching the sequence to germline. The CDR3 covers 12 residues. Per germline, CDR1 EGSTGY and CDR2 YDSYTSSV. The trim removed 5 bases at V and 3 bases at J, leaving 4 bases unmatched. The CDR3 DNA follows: TGTGCCACCTGGGTTTTTTATTATAAGAAACTCTTT. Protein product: CATWVFYYKKLF.

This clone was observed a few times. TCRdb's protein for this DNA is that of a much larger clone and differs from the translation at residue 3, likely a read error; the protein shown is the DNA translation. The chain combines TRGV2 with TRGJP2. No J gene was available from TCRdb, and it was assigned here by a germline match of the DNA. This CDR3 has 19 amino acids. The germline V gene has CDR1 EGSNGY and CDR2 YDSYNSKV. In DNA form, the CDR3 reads TGTGCCCCCTGGGACTCGATAATATCGAGCTATAGTAGTGATTGGATCAAGACGTTT. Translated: CAPWDSIISSYSSDWIKTF.

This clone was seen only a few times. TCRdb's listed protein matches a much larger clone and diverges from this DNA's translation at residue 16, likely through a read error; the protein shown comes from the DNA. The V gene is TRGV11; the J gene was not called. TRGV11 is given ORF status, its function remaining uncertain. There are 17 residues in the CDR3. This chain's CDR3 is CACWILRDYTTGWFKTF. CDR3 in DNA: TGTGCCTGCTGGATTCTTAGGGATTATACCACTGGTTGGTTCAAGACATTT.

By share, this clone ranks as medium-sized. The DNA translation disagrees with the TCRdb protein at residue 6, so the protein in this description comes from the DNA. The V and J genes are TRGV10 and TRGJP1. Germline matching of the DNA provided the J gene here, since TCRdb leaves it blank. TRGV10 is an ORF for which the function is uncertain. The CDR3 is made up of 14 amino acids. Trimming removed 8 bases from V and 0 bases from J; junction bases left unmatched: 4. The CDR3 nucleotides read TGTGCTGCGTGGGACAATACCACTGGTTGGTTCAAGATATTT. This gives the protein CAAWDNTTGWFKIF.